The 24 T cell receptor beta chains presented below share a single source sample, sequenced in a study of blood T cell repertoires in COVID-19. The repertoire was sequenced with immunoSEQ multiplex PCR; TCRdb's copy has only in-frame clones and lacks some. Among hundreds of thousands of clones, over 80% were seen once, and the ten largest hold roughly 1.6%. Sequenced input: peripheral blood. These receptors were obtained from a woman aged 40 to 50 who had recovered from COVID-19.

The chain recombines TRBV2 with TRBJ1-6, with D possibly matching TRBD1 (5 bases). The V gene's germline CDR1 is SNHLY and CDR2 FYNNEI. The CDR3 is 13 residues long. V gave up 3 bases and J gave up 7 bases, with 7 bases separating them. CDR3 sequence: CASSDSGNSPLHF. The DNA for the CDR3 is TGTGCCAGCAGTGATTCAGGGAATTCACCCCTCCACTTT.

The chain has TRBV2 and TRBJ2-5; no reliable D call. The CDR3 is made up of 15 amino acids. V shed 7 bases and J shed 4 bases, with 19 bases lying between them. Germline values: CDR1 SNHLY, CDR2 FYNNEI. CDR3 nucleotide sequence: TGTGCCAGCACCATGGCCGCCGGGTGGCCAGAGACCCAGTACTTC. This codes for CASTMAAGWPETQYF.

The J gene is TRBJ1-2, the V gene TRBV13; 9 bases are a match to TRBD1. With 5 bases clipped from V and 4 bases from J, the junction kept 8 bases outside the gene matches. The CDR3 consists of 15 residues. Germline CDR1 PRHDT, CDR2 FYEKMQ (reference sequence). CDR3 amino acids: CASSNRQGVGYGYTF. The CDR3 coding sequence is TGTGCCAGCAGCAACAGACAGGGGGTCGGCTATGGCTACACCTTC. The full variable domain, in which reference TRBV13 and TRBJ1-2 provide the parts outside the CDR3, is AAGVIQSPRHLIKEKRETATLKCYPIPRHDTVYWYQQGPGQDPQFLISFYEKMQSDKGSIPDRFSAQQFSDYHSELNMSSLELGDSALYFCASSNRQGVGYGYTFGSGTRLTVV.

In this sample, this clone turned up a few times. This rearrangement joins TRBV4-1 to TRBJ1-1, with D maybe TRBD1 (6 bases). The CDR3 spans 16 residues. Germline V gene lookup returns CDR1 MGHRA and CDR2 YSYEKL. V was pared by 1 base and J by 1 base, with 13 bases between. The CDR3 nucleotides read TGCGCCAGCAGCCAAGTCCGGACAGCTGCGAACACTGAAGCTTTCTTT. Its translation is CASSQVRTAANTEAFF.

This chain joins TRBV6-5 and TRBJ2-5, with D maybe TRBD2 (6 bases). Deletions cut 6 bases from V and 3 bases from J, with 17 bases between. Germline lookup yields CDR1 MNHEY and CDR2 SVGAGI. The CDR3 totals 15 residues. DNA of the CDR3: TGTGCCAGCAGACAACGACTAGAGAAAGAAGAGACCCAGTACTTC. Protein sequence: CASRQRLEKEETQYF.

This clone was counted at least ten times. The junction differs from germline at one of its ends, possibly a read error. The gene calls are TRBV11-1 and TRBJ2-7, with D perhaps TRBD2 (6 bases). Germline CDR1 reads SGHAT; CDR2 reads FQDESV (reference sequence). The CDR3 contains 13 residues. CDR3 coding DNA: TGTGCCAGCAGCCCCTCTAGGGACTTGGTCAGGGACTTC. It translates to CASSPSRDLVRDF. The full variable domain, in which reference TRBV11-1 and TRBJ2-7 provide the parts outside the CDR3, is EAEVAQSPRYKITEKSQAVAFWCDPISGHATLYWYRQILGQGPELLVQFQDESVVDDSQLPKDRFSAERLKGVDSTLKIQPAELGDSAMYLCASSPSRDLVRDFGPGTRLTVT.

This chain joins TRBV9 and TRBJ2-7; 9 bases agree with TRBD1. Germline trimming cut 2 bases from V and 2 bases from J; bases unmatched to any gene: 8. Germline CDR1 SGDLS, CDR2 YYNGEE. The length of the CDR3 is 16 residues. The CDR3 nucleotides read TGTGCCAGCAGCGTTAACCCGGGACAGGGTCCCTACGAGCAGTACTTC. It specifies CASSVNPGQGPYEQYF.

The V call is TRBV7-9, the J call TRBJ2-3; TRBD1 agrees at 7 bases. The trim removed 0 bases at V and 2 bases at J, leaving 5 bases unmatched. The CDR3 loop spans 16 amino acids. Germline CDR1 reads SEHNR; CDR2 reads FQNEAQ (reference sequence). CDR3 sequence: CASSLAWDSPTDTQYF. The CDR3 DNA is TGTGCCAGCAGCTTAGCCTGGGACAGCCCCACAGATACGCAGTATTTT.

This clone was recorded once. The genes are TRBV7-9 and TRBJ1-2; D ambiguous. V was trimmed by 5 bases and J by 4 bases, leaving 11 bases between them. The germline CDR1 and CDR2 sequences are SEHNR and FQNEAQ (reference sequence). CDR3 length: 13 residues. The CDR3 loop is CASSPTGFYGYTF. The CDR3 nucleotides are TGTGCCAGCAGCCCGACGGGATTCTATGGCTACACCTTC.

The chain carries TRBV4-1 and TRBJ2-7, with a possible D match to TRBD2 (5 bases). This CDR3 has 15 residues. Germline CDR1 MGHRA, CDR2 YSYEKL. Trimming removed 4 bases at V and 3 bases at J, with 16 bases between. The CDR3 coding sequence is TGCGCCAGCAGCCGAGCGGTAGGATCTGGCTACGAGCAGTACTTC. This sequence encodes CASSRAVGSGYEQYF.

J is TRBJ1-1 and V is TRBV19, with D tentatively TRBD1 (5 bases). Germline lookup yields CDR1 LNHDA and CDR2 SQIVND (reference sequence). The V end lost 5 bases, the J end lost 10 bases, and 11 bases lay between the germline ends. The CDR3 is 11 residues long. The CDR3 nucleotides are TGTGCCAGTAGTGGGGGGGAAAGAGCTTTCTTT. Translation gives CASSGGERAFF.

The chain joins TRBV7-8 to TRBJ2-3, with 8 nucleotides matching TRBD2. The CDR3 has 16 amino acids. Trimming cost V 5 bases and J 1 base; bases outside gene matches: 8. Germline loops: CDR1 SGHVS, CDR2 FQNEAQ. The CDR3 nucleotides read TGTGCCAGCAGCCCAACCCGGCGGGGGGGCACAGATACGCAGTATTTT. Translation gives CASSPTRRGGTDTQYF.

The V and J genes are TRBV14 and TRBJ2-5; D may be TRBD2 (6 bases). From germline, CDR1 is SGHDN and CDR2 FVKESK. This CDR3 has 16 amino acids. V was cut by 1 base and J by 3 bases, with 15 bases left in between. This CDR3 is CASSQGLSTGEETQYF. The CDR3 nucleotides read TGTGCCAGCAGCCAAGGCCTTAGCACGGGGGAAGAGACCCAGTACTTC. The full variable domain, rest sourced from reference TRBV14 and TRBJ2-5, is EAGVTQFPSHSVIEKGQTVTLRCDPISGHDNLYWYRRVMGKEIKFLLHFVKESKQDESGMPNNRFLAERTGGTYSTLKVQPAELEDSGVYFCASSQGLSTGEETQYFGPGTRLLVL.

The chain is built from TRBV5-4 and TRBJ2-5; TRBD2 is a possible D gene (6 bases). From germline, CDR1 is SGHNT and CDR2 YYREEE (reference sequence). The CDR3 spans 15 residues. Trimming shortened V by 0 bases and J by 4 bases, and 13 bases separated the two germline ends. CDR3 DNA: TGTGCCAGCAGCTTGGGCGGGGTGGTCGGAGAGACCCAGTACTTC. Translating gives CASSLGGVVGETQYF.

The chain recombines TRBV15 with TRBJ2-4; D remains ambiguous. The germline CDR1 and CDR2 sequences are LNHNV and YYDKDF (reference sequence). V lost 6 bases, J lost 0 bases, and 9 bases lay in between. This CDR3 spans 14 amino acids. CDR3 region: CATRVAGAKNIQYF. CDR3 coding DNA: TGTGCCACCAGGGTCGCCGGAGCCAAAAACATTCAGTACTTC.

The CDR3, as DNA: TGTGCCAGCTCCCCGGGACTAGCGGTCTACGAGCAGTACTTC. Protein: CASSPGLAVYEQYF. The chain recombines TRBV18 with TRBJ2-7, with 11 bases lining up with TRBD2. The CDR3 extends over 14 amino acids. Trimming cost V 6 bases and J 3 bases; bases outside gene matches: 4. Germline V gene lookup returns CDR1 KGHSH and CDR2 LQKENI.

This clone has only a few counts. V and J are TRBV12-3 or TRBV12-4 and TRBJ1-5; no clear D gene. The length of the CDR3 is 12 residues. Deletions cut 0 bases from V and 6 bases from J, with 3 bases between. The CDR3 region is CASSLAAQPQHF. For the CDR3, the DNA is TGTGCCAGCAGTTTAGCGGCTCAGCCCCAGCATTTT.

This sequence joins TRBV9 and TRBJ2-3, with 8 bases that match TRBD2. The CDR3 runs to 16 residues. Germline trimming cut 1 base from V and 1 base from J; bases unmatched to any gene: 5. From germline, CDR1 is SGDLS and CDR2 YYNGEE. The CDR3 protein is CASSVRGGAGTDTQYF. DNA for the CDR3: TGTGCCAGCAGCGTACGGGGGGGAGCAGGCACAGATACGCAGTATTTT.

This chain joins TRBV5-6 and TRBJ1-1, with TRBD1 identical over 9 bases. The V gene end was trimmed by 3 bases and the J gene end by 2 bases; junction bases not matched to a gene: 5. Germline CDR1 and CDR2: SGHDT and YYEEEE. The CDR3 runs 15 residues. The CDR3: CASSSPGQGNTEAFF. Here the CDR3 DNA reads TGTGCCAGCAGCTCTCCGGGACAGGGAAACACTGAAGCTTTCTTT.

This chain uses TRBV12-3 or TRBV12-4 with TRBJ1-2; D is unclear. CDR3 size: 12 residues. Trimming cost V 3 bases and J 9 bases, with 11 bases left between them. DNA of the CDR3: TGTGCCAGCAGTTTCCTGCCGGGGAGCTACACCTTC. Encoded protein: CASSFLPGSYTF.

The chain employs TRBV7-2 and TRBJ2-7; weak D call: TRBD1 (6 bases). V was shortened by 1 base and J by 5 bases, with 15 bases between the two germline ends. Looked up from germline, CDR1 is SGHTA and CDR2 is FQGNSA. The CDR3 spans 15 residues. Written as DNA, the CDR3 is TGTGCCAGCAGCTTAGTTTGGGCAGGGGAGCACGAGCAGTACTTC. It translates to CASSLVWAGEHEQYF.

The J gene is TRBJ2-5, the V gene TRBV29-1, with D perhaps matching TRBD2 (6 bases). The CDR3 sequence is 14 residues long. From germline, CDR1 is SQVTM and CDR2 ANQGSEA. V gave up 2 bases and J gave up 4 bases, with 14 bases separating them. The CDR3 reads CSVEFARRGETQYF. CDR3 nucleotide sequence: TGCAGCGTTGAATTCGCCCGGCGGGGAGAGACCCAGTACTTC.

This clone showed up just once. The CDR3 reads CASSLGGTGNVLTF. DNA for the CDR3: TGTGCCAGCAGCTTAGGGGGGACAGGGAACGTCCTGACTTTC. The chain links TRBV11-3 to TRBJ2-6; 9 bases match TRBD1. Trimming at V came to 1 base and at J to 10 bases, leaving 2 bases not matched to a gene. CDR3 length equals 14 residues. Germline lookup yields CDR1 SGHNT and CDR2 YENEEA.

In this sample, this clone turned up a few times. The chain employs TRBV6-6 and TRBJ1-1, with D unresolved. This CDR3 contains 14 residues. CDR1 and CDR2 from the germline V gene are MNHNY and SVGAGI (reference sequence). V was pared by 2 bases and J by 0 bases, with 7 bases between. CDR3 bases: TGTGCCAGCAGTTACGGGCAGGTGAACACTGAAGCTTTCTTT. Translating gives CASSYGQVNTEAFF.